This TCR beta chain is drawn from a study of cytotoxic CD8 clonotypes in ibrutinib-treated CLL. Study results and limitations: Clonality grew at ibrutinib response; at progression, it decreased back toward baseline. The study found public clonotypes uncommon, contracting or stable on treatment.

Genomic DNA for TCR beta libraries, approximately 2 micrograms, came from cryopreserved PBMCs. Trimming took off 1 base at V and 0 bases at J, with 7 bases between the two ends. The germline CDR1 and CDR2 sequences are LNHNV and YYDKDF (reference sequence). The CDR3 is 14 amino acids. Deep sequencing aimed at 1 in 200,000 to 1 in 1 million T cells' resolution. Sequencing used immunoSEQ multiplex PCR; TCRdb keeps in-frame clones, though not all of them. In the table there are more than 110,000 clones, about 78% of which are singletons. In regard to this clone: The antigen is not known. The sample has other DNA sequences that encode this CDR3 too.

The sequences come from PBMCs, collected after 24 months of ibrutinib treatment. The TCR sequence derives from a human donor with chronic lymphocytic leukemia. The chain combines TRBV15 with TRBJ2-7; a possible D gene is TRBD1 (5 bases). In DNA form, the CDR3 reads TGTGCCACCAGCAGAGGGGGCGACTCCTACGAGCAGTACTTC. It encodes CATSRGGDSYEQYF.